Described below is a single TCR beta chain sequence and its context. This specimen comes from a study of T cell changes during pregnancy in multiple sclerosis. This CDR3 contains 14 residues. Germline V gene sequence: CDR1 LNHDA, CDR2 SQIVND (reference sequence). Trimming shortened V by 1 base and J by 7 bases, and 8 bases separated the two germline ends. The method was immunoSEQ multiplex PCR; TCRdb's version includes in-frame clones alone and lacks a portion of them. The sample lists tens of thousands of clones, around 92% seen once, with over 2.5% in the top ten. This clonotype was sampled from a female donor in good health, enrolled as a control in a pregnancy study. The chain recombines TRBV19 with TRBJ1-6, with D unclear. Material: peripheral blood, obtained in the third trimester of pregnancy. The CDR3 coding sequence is TGTGCCAGTAGTATAGGGGAGGGAAATTCACCCCTCCACTTT. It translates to CASSIGEGNSPLHF.